This T cell receptor beta chain was observed in a study of regulatory T cells in long-lasting Graves disease. Study summary: Positive TSH receptor antibodies alongside over 5 years of antithyroid drugs were what marked Graves' disease as persistent. Study outcomes and limitations: Persistent Graves' disease cases displayed lower TCR diversity than newly diagnosed ones. It was in persistent disease that TRBV28, TRBJ1-2 and TRBJ2-5 were favored. The persistent group shared around 2,700 public clonotypes, more than the approximately 890 shared by new patients.

Germline-derived CDR1 and CDR2 are SGHDN and FVKESK. The CDR3 spans 15 residues. V lost 3 bases to trimming and J lost 3 bases; unmatched junction nucleotides: 5. Time point denoted: persistent/refractory GD, antithyroid drugs over 5 years with positive TRAb. RNA extracted from PBMCs served as the sequencing template. In the case of this clonotype: No antigen is known for it.

The authors built TCR beta libraries using iRepertoire HTBI primers and Arm-PCR of CDR3 regions. TCRdb re-called the multiplex PCR reads with MiXCR, one entry per CDR3 protein. The sample yields nearly 350,000 distinct CDR3 sequences, roughly a fifth seen once. The starting material was peripheral blood mononuclear cells (PBMCs), obtained when the disease was refractory, from a patient treated with antithyroid drugs. The receptor was derived from a female donor with Graves disease. This sequence joins TRBV14 and TRBJ2-1, with 7 nucleotides matching TRBD1. CDR3 sequence (DNA): TGTGCCAGCAGCCAGAGGGACAGAAACTACAATGAGCAGTTCTTC. Protein product: CASSQRDRNYNEQFF.